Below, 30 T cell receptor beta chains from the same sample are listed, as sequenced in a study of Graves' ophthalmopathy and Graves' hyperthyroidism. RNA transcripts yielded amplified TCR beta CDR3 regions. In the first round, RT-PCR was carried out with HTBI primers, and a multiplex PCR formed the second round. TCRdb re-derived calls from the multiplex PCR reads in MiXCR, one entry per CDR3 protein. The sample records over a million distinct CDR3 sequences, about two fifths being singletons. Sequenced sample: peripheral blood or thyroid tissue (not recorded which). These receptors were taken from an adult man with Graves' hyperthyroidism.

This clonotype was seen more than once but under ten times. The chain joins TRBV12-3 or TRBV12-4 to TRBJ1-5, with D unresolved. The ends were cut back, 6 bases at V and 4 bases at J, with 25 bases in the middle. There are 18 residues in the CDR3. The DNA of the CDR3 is TGTGCCAGCAGCCTGTCCCAATTCGGGCGGGGAAGGAATCAGCCCCAGCATTTT. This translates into CASSLSQFGRGRNQPQHF.

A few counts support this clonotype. The CDR3 DNA follows: TGTGCCAGCAGCTTAAAGGGACTAGCAGCGAACACCGGGGAGCTGTTTTTT. It codes for CASSLKGLAANTGELFF. The chain links TRBV7-9 to TRBJ2-2; 9 bases map to TRBD2. This CDR3 is 17 amino acids long. The germline V gene has CDR1 SEHNR and CDR2 FQNEAQ (reference sequence). J was trimmed by 0 bases and V by 2 bases; bases with no gene match: 4.

CDR3 sequence reads: CSAQRLADIKMDTGELFF. The DNA of the CDR3 is TGCAGCGCCCAAAGGCTAGCGGACATCAAAATGGACACCGGGGAGCTGTTTTTT. V is TRBV29-1 and J is TRBJ2-2; 7 bases line up with TRBD2. In germline, CDR1 is SQVTM, CDR2 ANQGSEA. The CDR3 contains 18 residues. V was pared by 7 bases and J by 3 bases, with 20 bases of the junction left unmatched.

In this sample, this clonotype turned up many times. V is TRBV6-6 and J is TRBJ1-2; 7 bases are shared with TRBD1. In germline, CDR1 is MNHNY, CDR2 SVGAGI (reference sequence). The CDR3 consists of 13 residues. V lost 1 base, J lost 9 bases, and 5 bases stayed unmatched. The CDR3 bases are TGTGCCAGCAGTTACTGGATGACAGGGAGCTACACCTTC. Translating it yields CASSYWMTGSYTF.

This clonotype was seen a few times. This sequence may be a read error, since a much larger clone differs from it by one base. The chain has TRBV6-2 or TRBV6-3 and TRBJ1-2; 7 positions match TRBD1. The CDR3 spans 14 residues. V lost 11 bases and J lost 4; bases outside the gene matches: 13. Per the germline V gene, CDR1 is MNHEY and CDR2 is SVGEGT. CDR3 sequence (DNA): TGTGCCGGCGTCCGGGCGGGACAGTTCTATGGCTACACCTTC. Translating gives CAGVRAGQFYGYTF.

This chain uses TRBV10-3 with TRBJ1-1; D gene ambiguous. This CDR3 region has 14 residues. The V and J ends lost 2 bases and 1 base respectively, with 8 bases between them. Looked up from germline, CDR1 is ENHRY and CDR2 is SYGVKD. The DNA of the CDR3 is TGTGCCATCAGTGAGAACCTGAGGAACACTGAAGCTTTCTTT. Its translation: CAISENLRNTEAFF.

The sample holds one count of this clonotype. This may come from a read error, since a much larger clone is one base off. The chain's CDR3 is CATCGGRAGELFF. CDR3 in DNA: TGTGCCACCTGTGGCGGCAGGGCCGGGGAGCTGTTTTTT. The chain recombines TRBV24-1 with TRBJ2-2, with TRBD1 as a possible D gene (5 bases). Trimming pared 9 bases from V and 6 bases from J, leaving 13 bases between. The CDR3 loop spans 13 amino acids. Per the germline V gene, CDR1 is KGHDR and CDR2 is SFDVKD.

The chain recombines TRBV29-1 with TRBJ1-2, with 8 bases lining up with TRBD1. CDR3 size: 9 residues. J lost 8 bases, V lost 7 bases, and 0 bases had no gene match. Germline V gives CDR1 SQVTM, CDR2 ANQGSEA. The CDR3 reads CSGTGGYTF. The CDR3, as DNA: TGCAGCGGGACAGGGGGCTACACCTTC.

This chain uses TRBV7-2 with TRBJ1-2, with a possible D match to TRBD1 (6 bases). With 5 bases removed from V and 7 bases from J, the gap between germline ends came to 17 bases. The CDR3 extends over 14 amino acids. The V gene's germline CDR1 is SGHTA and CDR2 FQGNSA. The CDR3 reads CASSNRVSLFGYTF. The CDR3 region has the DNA TGTGCCAGCAGCAACAGGGTTTCCTTATTTGGCTACACCTTC.

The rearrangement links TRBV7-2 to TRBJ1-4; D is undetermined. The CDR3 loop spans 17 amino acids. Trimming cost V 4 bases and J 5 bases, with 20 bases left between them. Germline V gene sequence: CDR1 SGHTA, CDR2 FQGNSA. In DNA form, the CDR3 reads TGTGCCAGCAGCTCGATCCAAGAGGGCAGGATAAATGAAAAACTGTTTTTT. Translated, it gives CASSSIQEGRINEKLFF.

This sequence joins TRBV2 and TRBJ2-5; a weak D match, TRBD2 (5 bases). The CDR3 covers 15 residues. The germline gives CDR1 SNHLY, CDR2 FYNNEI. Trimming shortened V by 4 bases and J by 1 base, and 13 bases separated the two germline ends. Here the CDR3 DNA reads TGTGCCAGCAGTGTTTGGGGAGTAGGCCAAGAGACCCAGTACTTC. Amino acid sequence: CASSVWGVGQETQYF. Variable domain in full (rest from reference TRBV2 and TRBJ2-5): EPEVTQTPSHQVTQMGQEVILRCVPISNHLYFYWYRQILGQKVEFLVSFYNNEISEKSEIFDDQFSVERPDGSNFTLKIRSTKLEDSAMYFCASSVWGVGQETQYFGPGTRLLVL.

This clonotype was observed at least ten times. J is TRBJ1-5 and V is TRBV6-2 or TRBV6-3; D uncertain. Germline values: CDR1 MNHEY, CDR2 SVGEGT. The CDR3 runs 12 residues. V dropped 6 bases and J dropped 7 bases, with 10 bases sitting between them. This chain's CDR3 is CASSAQFQPQHF. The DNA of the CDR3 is TGTGCCAGCAGCGCCCAGTTCCAGCCCCAGCATTTT.

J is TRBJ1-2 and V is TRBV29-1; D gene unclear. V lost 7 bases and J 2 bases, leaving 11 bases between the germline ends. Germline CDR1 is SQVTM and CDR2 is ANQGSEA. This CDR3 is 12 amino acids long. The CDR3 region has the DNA TGCAGCGGAGACCTAGGGAACTATGGCTACACCTTC. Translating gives CSGDLGNYGYTF.

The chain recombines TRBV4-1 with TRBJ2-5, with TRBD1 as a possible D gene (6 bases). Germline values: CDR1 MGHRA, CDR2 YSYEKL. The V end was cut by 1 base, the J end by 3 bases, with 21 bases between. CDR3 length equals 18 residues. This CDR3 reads CASSQAPAGTNVKETQYF. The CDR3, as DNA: TGCGCCAGCAGCCAAGCGCCCGCCGGGACAAATGTAAAAGAGACCCAGTACTTC.

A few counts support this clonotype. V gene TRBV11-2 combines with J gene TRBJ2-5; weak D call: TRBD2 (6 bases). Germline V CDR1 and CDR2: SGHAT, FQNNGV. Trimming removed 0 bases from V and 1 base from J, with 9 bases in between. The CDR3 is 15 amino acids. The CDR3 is CASSLDWTIQETQYF. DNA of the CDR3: TGTGCCAGCAGCTTAGATTGGACTATCCAAGAGACCCAGTACTTC. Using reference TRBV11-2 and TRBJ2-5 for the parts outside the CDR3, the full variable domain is EAGVAQSPRYKIIEKRQSVAFWCNPISGHATLYWYQQILGQGPKLLIQFQNNGVVDDSQLPKDRFSAERLKGVDSTLKIQPAKLEDSAVYLCASSLDWTIQETQYFGPGTRLLVL.

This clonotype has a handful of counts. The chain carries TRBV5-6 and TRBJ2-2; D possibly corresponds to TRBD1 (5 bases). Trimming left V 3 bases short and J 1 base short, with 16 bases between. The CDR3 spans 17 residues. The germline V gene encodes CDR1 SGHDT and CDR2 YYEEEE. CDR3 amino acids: CASSSTPLTGNTGELFF. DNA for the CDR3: TGTGCCAGCAGCTCGACTCCCCTAACAGGGAACACCGGGGAGCTGTTTTTT.

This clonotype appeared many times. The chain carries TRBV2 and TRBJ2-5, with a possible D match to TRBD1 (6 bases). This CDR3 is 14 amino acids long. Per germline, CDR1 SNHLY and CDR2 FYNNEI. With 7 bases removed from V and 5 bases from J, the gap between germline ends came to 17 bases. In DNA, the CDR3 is TGTGCCAGCAACCTCCAGGGCCAGGGGGAGACCCAGTACTTC. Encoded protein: CASNLQGQGETQYF.

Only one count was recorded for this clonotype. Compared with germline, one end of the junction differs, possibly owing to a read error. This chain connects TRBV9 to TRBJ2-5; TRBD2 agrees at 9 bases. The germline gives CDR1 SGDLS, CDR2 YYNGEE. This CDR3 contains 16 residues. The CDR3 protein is CTSSVDASGVKETQYF. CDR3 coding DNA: TGTACCAGCAGCGTAGACGCTAGCGGGGTAAAAGAGACCCAGTACTTC.

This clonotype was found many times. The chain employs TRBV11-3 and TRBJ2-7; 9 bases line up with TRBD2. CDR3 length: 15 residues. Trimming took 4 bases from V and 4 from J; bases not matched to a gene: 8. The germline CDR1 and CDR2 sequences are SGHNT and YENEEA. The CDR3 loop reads CASSYGSGGTYEQYF. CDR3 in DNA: TGTGCCAGCAGCTATGGCAGCGGGGGGACATACGAGCAGTACTTC.

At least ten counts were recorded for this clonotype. The CDR3 DNA is TGCAGTGCTAGAGATTTGGGGGCAGGGATGAACACTGAAGCTTTCTTT. Protein sequence: CSARDLGAGMNTEAFF. The chain combines TRBV20-1 with TRBJ1-1; weak D call: TRBD1 (6 bases). CDR1 is DFQATT, CDR2 SNEGSKA, per germline (reference sequence). This CDR3 region has 16 residues. V lost 0 bases and J 0 bases, leaving 14 bases between the germline ends.

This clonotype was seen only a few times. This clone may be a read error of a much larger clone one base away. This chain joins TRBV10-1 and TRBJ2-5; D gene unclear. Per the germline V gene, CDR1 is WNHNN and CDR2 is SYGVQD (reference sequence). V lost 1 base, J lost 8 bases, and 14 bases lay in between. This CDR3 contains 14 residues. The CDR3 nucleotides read TGCGCCAGCAGTGAGTACTCGGACGGTCGTACCCAGTACTTC. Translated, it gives CASSEYSDGRTQYF.

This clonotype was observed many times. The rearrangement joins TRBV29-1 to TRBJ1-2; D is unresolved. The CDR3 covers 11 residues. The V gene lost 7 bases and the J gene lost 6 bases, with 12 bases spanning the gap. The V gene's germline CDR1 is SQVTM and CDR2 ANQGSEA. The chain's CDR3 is CSGQGSHGYTF. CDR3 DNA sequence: TGCAGCGGACAAGGGTCACATGGCTACACCTTC.

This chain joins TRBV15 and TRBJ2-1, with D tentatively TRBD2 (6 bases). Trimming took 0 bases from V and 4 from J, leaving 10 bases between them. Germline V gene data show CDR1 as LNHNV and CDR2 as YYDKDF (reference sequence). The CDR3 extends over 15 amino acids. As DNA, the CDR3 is TGTGCCACCAGCAGAGATCACGGGAGTTACAATGAGCAGTTCTTC. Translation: CATSRDHGSYNEQFF. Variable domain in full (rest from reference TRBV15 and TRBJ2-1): DAMVIQNPRYQVTQFGKPVTLSCSQTLNHNVMYWYQQKSSQAPKLLFHYYDKDFNNEADTPDNFQSRRPNTSFCFLDIRSPGLGDTAMYLCATSRDHGSYNEQFFGPGTRLTVL.

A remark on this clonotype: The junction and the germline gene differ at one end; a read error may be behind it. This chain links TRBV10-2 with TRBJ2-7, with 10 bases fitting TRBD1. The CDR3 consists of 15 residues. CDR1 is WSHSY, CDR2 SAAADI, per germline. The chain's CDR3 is CACSAPWTGGYEQYF. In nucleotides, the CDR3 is TGCGCCTGCAGTGCTCCGTGGACAGGGGGTTACGAGCAGTACTTC.

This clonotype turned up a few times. The chain's CDR3 is CASSLLRQPQHF. The CDR3 nucleotides are TGTGCCAGCAGTTTACTGCGTCAGCCCCAGCATTTT. The rearrangement links TRBV28 to TRBJ1-5; D gene uncertain. Germline CDR1 is MDHEN and CDR2 is SYDVKM. The CDR3 spans 12 residues. Trimming cost V 2 bases and J 6 bases, with 5 bases left between them.

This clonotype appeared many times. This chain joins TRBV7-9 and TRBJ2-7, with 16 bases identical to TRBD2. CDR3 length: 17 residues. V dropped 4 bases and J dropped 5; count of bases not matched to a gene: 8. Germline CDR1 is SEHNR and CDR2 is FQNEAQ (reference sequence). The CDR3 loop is CASSSGLAGGPGDEQYF. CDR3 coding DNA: TGTGCCAGCAGCTCGGGACTAGCGGGAGGGCCGGGGGACGAGCAGTACTTC.

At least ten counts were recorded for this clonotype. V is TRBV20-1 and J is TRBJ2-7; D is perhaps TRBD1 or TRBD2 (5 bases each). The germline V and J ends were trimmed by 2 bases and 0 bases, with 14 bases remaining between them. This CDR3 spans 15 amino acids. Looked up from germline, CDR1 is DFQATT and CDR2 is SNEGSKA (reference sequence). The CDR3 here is CSARNRDGSSYEQYF. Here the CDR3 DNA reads TGCAGTGCTAGAAACCGGGACGGAAGCTCCTACGAGCAGTACTTC.

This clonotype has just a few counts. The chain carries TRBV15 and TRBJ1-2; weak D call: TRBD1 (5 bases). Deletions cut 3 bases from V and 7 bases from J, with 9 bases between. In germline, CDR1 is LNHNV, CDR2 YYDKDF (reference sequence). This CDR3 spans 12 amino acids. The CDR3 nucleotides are TGTGCCACCAGCAGCAGGGTGGCTGGCTACACCTTC. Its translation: CATSSRVAGYTF.

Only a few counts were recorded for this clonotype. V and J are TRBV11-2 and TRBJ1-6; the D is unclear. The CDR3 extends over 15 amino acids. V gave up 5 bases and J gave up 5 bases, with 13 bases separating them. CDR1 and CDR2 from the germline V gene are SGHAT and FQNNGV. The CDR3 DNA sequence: TGTGCCAGCAGCCGCACGGCGCTTAATAATTCACCCCTCCACTTT. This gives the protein CASSRTALNNSPLHF.

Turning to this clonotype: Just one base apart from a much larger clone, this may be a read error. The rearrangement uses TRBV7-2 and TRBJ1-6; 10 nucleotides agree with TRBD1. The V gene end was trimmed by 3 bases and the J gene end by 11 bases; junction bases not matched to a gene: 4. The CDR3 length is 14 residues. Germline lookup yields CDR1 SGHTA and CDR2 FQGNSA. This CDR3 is CASSFAGQGTPLHF. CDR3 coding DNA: TGTGCCAGCAGCTTTGCGGGACAGGGGACACCCCTCCACTTT. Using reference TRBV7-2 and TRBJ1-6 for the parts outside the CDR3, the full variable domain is GAGVSQSPSNKVTEKGKDVELRCDPISGHTALYWYRQSLGQGLEFLIYFQGNSAPDKSGLPSDRFSAERTGGSVSTLTIQRTQQEDSAVYLCASSFAGQGTPLHFGNGTRLTVT.